These 32 T cell receptor beta chains were all obtained from the same sample, sequenced in a study of response to subunit inactivated influenza vaccine. From the RT-PCR reads, TCRdb called clonotypes with MiXCR, one entry per CDR3 protein. The repertoire holds almost 250,000 distinct CDR3 sequences, with 9.5% to 15% as singletons. The specimen was non-naive T cells sorted from PBMCs, collected around two weeks before vaccination. The receptors come from a man between 45 and 60 years old who received an inactivated influenza vaccine.

This rearrangement joins TRBV6-1 to TRBJ2-3, with D perhaps TRBD1 or TRBD2 (6 bases each). V was shortened by 2 bases and J by 3 bases, with 12 bases between the two germline ends. The germline V gene has CDR1 MNHNS and CDR2 SASEGT. This CDR3 spans 15 amino acids. CDR3 sequence (DNA): TGTGCCAGCAGTGAATTAGGGGGGACGACAGATACGCAGTATTTT. Its translation: CASSELGGTTDTQYF.

This clonotype turned up a few times. This chain uses TRBV5-1 with TRBJ2-3; 8 positions agree with TRBD2. Per the germline V gene, CDR1 is SGHRS and CDR2 is YFSETQ. The CDR3 has 15 amino acids. The V gene end was trimmed by 3 bases and the J gene end by 0 bases; junction bases not matched to a gene: 3. The CDR3 loop reads CASSSRGASTDTQYF. The CDR3 DNA reads as TGCGCCAGCAGCTCGCGGGGGGCCAGCACAGATACGCAGTATTTT.

This clonotype has at least ten counts. The J gene is TRBJ1-1, the V gene TRBV3-1; 8 positions match TRBD1. The CDR3 sequence is 15 residues long. J gave up 1 base and V 4 bases, and 5 bases lay outside the gene matches. Germline loops: CDR1 LGHDT, CDR2 YNNKEL (reference sequence). The CDR3 DNA reads as TGTGCCAGCAGCCGACCCGGGACAGGGAACACTGAAGCTTTCTTT. This sequence encodes CASSRPGTGNTEAFF.

This clonotype was observed at least ten times. The rearrangement links TRBV4-2 to TRBJ1-1; D unclear. V lost 4 bases and J lost 1, with 7 bases in between. Looked up from germline, CDR1 is LGHNA and CDR2 is YNFKEQ. This CDR3 is built from 13 residues. The CDR3 nucleotides read TGTGCCAGCAGCCGCGAAAAGAACACTGAAGCTTTCTTT. The encoded protein is CASSREKNTEAFF.

This clonotype occurred a few times. The genes are TRBV12-3 or TRBV12-4 and TRBJ2-1; perhaps TRBD2 as D (6 bases). This CDR3 comprises 15 residues. V gave up 7 bases and J gave up 3 bases, with 16 bases separating them. DNA for the CDR3: TGTGCCAGCACCCGAGCGGGTTCCTACTACAATGAGCAGTTCTTC. Protein sequence: CASTRAGSYYNEQFF.

This clonotype was observed many times. V usage is TRBV9 and J usage is TRBJ2-3; 8 bases match TRBD2. This CDR3 has 12 residues. Trimming removed 4 bases from V and 8 bases from J; junction bases left unmatched: 3. Germline values: CDR1 SGDLS, CDR2 YYNGEE. The CDR3 region has the DNA TGTGCCAGCAGCATAAGCGGGAGTACGCAGTATTTT. This translates into CASSISGSTQYF.

This clonotype was counted between two and nine times. The chain is built from TRBV7-9 and TRBJ2-1; D perhaps matches TRBD2 (6 bases). This CDR3 has 15 residues. Germline V gene sequence: CDR1 SEHNR, CDR2 FQNEAQ (reference sequence). The V gene lost 3 bases and the J gene lost 7 bases, with 16 bases spanning the gap. CDR3 residues: CASSLTPAGPNEQFF. The CDR3 nucleotides read TGTGCCAGCAGCTTGACCCCCGCGGGACCTAATGAGCAGTTCTTC. Full variable domain (rest looked up from reference TRBV7-9 and TRBJ2-1): DTGVSQNPRHKITKRGQNVTFRCDPISEHNRLYWYRQTLGQGPEFLTYFQNEAQLEKSRLLSDRFSAERPKGSFSTLEIQRTEQGDSAMYLCASSLTPAGPNEQFFGPGTRLTVL.

This clonotype showed up many times. The chain has TRBV29-1 and TRBJ2-1, with 14 bases lining up with TRBD2. V shed 6 bases, J shed 6 bases, and the junction held 4 bases outside the gene matches. CDR1 is SQVTM and CDR2 is ANQGSEA in the germline V gene. The length of the CDR3 is 14 residues. CDR3 nucleotides: TGCAGCGTCGAGACTAGCGGGAGGGTCAATGAGCAGTTCTTC. Its protein product is CSVETSGRVNEQFF.

CDR3 in amino acids: CASSHIAGVTSGANVLTF. The CDR3 region has the DNA TGTGCCAGCAGTCACATAGCGGGGGTGACCTCTGGGGCCAACGTCCTGACTTTC. The genes are TRBV27 and TRBJ2-6; 9 bases align to TRBD2. V shed 5 bases, J shed 0 bases, and the junction held 8 bases outside the gene matches. Germline V gene lookup returns CDR1 MNHEY and CDR2 SMNVEV (reference sequence). The CDR3 consists of 18 residues.

This clonotype was detected a few times. The chain couples TRBV7-2 to TRBJ2-1; no reliable D call. V gave up 5 bases and J gave up 3 bases, with 8 bases separating them. The CDR3 spans 13 residues. CDR1 is SGHTA and CDR2 is FQGNSA in the germline V gene. The CDR3 here is CASSPIIYNEQFF. CDR3 nucleotide sequence: TGTGCCAGCAGCCCTATAATCTACAATGAGCAGTTCTTC. The complete variable domain, with remaining parts taken from reference TRBV7-2 and TRBJ2-1, reads GAGVSQSPSNKVTEKGKDVELRCDPISGHTALYWYRQSLGQGLEFLIYFQGNSAPDKSGLPSDRFSAERTGGSVSTLTIQRTQQEDSAVYLCASSPIIYNEQFFGPGTRLTVL.

The sample holds a few counts of this clonotype. CDR3 DNA sequence: TGCGCCAGCAGCTTGGCCCAAAACTACGAGCAGTACTTC. Encoded protein: CASSLAQNYEQYF. This chain joins TRBV5-1 and TRBJ2-7; no clear D gene. The CDR3 sequence is 13 residues long. Germline V CDR1 and CDR2: SGHRS, YFSETQ. Trimming shortened V by 0 bases and J by 3 bases, and 7 bases separated the two germline ends.

V and J are TRBV5-5 and TRBJ1-6; TRBD1 matches 8 bases. The CDR3 extends over 14 amino acids. V shed 4 bases and J 7 bases; nucleotides not matched to a gene: 4. From germline, CDR1 is SGHKS and CDR2 YYEKEE (reference sequence). Here the CDR3 reads CASSGDRKNSPLHF. Here the CDR3 DNA reads TGTGCCAGCAGCGGGGACAGGAAAAATTCACCCCTCCACTTT.

V and J are TRBV20-1 and TRBJ2-4; 7 bases line up with TRBD2. Germline V gene lookup returns CDR1 DFQATT and CDR2 SNEGSKA (reference sequence). Germline trimming cut 6 bases from V and 3 bases from J; bases unmatched to any gene: 8. This CDR3 comprises 14 residues. CDR3 protein: CSAGGLADKNIQYF. The DNA for the CDR3 is TGCAGTGCGGGCGGGCTAGCGGACAAAAACATTCAGTACTTC.

The chain joins TRBV2 to TRBJ1-6; possible D gene TRBD1, 6 bases. The CDR3 has 16 residues. V shed 6 bases and J shed 5 bases, with 17 bases lying between them. Germline CDR1 and CDR2: SNHLY and FYNNEI. The CDR3 DNA reads as TGTGCCAGCAGCCTACTAAGGACAGCGAATAATTCACCCCTCCACTTT. Translation gives CASSLLRTANNSPLHF.

This clonotype was seen repeatedly, ten times or more. The gene calls are TRBV20-1 and TRBJ2-1; TRBD2 agrees at 9 bases. The CDR3 extends over 16 amino acids. The junction had 6 bases not matched to a gene; V was cut back by 0 bases and J by 3 bases. CDR1 and CDR2 from the germline V gene are DFQATT and SNEGSKA (reference sequence). As DNA, the CDR3 is TGCAGTGCTAGAGATCCTGCGGGAGGGGTCTACAATGAGCAGTTCTTC. It codes for CSARDPAGGVYNEQFF.

This clonotype was seen more than once but under ten times. The V gene is TRBV5-4, the J gene TRBJ2-1, with 10 bases fitting TRBD2. V shed 0 bases and J 7 bases; nucleotides not matched to a gene: 4. The CDR3 loop spans 15 amino acids. In germline, CDR1 is SGHNT, CDR2 YYREEE (reference sequence). CDR3: CASSLESGGGNEQFF. DNA of the CDR3: TGTGCCAGCAGCTTGGAAAGCGGGGGGGGGAATGAGCAGTTCTTC.

At least ten counts were recorded for this clonotype. This sequence joins TRBV12-3 or TRBV12-4 and TRBJ1-2; D remains ambiguous. Trimming took 6 bases from V and 7 from J, leaving 9 bases between them. There are 11 residues in the CDR3. The CDR3 DNA reads as TGTGCCAGCAGGTGGACTGGTGGCTACACCTTC. Its protein is CASRWTGGYTF.

This clonotype appeared a few times. The V call is TRBV28, the J call TRBJ1-2, with D uncertain. The V gene's germline CDR1 is MDHEN and CDR2 SYDVKM. The V gene lost 5 bases and the J gene lost 4 bases, with 5 bases spanning the gap. The CDR3 is made up of 11 amino acids. In nucleotides, the CDR3 is TGTGCCAGCAGTGCCCGCTATGGCTACACCTTC. Protein sequence: CASSARYGYTF.

For this clonotype: Germline and junction disagree at one end, which may indicate a read error. The CDR3 protein is CASSQVYRIQGNNHGYTF. CDR3 nucleotide sequence: TGCGCCAGCAGCCAAGTATATAGAATTCAGGGGAATAACCATGGCTACACCTTC. This chain joins TRBV4-3 and TRBJ1-2, with D perhaps matching TRBD1 (6 bases). Germline CDR1 is LGHNA and CDR2 is YSLEER. The CDR3 is 18 amino acids.

This sequence joins TRBV20-1 and TRBJ2-1; TRBD2 matches at 11 bases. The CDR3 spans 15 residues. V shed 2 bases and J 6 bases; nucleotides not matched to a gene: 6. CDR1 is DFQATT, CDR2 SNEGSKA, per germline (reference sequence). CDR3 region: CSARPIAGGLNEQFF. The CDR3 DNA reads TGCAGTGCTAGACCCATAGCGGGGGGGCTCAATGAGCAGTTCTTC.

This clonotype has only a few counts. V and J are TRBV4-3 and TRBJ2-3, with 9 bases lining up with TRBD2. CDR3 length: 20 amino acids. The trim removed 0 bases at V and 3 bases at J, leaving 16 bases unmatched. Germline values: CDR1 LGHNA, CDR2 YSLEER. CDR3 nucleotide sequence: TGCGCCAGCAGCCAAGACCTTTCGCGGGGGGGTCGGGGGTCGACAGATACGCAGTATTTT. Protein sequence: CASSQDLSRGGRGSTDTQYF.

CDR3 region: CSVVYPSYGYTF. The CDR3 nucleotides are TGCAGCGTTGTCTACCCGTCCTATGGCTACACCTTC. J is TRBJ1-2 and V is TRBV29-1; D is unresolved. Germline CDR1 and CDR2: SQVTM and ANQGSEA. The V end was cut by 4 bases, the J end by 4 bases, with 10 bases between. CDR3 size: 12 residues. Filled out from reference TRBV29-1 and TRBJ1-2, the complete variable domain reads SAVISQKPSRDICQRGTSLTIQCQVDSQVTMMFWYRQQPGQSLTLIATANQGSEATYESGFVIDKFPISRPNLTFSTLTVSNMSPEDSSIYLCSVVYPSYGYTFGSGTRLTVV.

This clonotype was found a few times. This chain joins TRBV2 and TRBJ2-3; 7 bases fit TRBD2. CDR1 SNHLY and CDR2 FYNNEI come from the germline V gene. Trimming at V came to 5 bases and at J to 1 base, leaving 3 bases not matched to a gene. The CDR3 is 14 residues long. The CDR3 DNA sequence: TGTGCCAGCAGTCCGGGACTACGCACAGATACGCAGTATTTT. It encodes CASSPGLRTDTQYF.

This clonotype was recorded once. Given a much more abundant clone one base away, this may be a read error. The V call is TRBV5-1, the J call TRBJ1-1; TRBD1 is a possible D gene (5 bases). CDR1 and CDR2 (germline): SGHRS, YFSETQ. This CDR3 has 11 amino acids. Deletions cut 6 bases from V and 8 bases from J, with 11 bases between. Written as DNA, the CDR3 is TGCGCCAGCACGGGGGAGAAAGAAGCTTTCTTT. Protein product: CASTGEKEAFF.

This clonotype was seen repeatedly, ten times or more. This sequence joins TRBV11-2 and TRBJ2-2, with 7 bases lining up with TRBD2. The CDR3 length is 14 residues. The germline gives CDR1 SGHAT, CDR2 FQNNGV. V trimming: 2 bases; J trimming: 8 bases; junction bases outside the gene matches: 5. CDR3 DNA: TGTGCCAGCAGCTTACGAACAGCGGGGGGGGAGCTGTTTTTT. Protein sequence: CASSLRTAGGELFF.

The V call is TRBV4-2, the J call TRBJ2-3, with 7 bases that match TRBD2. The CDR3 has 15 residues. Germline CDR1 reads LGHNA; CDR2 reads YNFKEQ. V lost 2 bases, J lost 6 bases, and 8 bases stayed unmatched. Here the CDR3 DNA reads TGTGCCAGCAGCCAACGTGGGAGGGGAACGGATACGCAGTATTTT. Translated, it gives CASSQRGRGTDTQYF.

This clonotype was seen only a few times. The chain combines TRBV7-8 with TRBJ2-1; the match to TRBD2 covers 10 bases. The CDR3 is 16 residues long. CDR1 is SGHVS, CDR2 FQNEAQ, per germline. The junction had 3 bases not matched to a gene; V was cut back by 1 base and J by 3 bases. The DNA for the CDR3 is TGTGCCAGCAGCTTAGAAGTAGCGGGGGGCTACAATGAGCAGTTCTTC. Translated, it gives CASSLEVAGGYNEQFF.

This clonotype was counted only a few times. The CDR3, as DNA: TGTGCCACCAGCCAGAACAGCCAAGAGACCCAGTACTTC. Translated: CATSQNSQETQYF. This chain joins TRBV15 and TRBJ2-5; no definite D call. Trimming cost V 5 bases and J 1 base, with 8 bases left between them. This CDR3 has 13 residues. In germline, CDR1 is LNHNV, CDR2 YYDKDF (reference sequence).

The genes are TRBV7-8 and TRBJ2-4; D call uncertain. Trimming stripped 0 bases from V and 4 bases from J, with 13 bases between. This CDR3 spans 16 amino acids. Germline lookup yields CDR1 SGHVS and CDR2 FQNEAQ. Written as DNA, the CDR3 is TGTGCCAGCAGCTTAGCGTTGGGAACACGAAAAAACATTCAGTACTTC. Its protein is CASSLALGTRKNIQYF.

V usage is TRBV9 and J usage is TRBJ2-1; TRBD1 agrees at 9 bases. In germline, CDR1 is SGDLS, CDR2 YYNGEE. The CDR3 consists of 16 residues. J gave up 7 bases and V 1 base, and 9 bases lay outside the gene matches. The CDR3 nucleotides are TGTGCCAGCAGCGTAATGGGGGGACAGGGTCAGAATGAGCAGTTCTTC. Protein: CASSVMGGQGQNEQFF.

The chain carries TRBV5-5 and TRBJ1-1, with D perhaps matching TRBD1 (5 bases). Deletions cut 6 bases from V and 0 bases from J, with 15 bases between. There are 15 residues in the CDR3. The V gene's germline CDR1 is SGHKS and CDR2 YYEKEE (reference sequence). CDR3 nucleotides: TGTGCCAGCACCTGGGAGCAGGGTTTGAACACTGAAGCTTTCTTT. Translated: CASTWEQGLNTEAFF.

This clonotype turned up a few times. The chain links TRBV7-2 to TRBJ2-2; TRBD2 matches 10 bases. The CDR3 contains 15 residues. The junction had 5 bases not matched to a gene; V was cut back by 5 bases and J by 5 bases. CDR1 and CDR2 from the germline V gene are SGHTA and FQGNSA. Here the CDR3 DNA reads TGTGCCAGCAGCCTCTTACTAGCGGGGACCGGGGAGCTGTTTTTT. It encodes CASSLLLAGTGELFF.